This T cell receptor beta chain was sequenced for a study of T cell changes during pregnancy in multiple sclerosis. Only in-frame clones appear in the TCRdb table, and some are missing; sequencing was by immunoSEQ multiplex PCR. The sample holds more than 80,000 clones, roughly nine tenths seen once. This CDR3 has 16 residues. Germline V gene data show CDR1 as MGHRA and CDR2 as YSYEKL. V was trimmed by 3 bases and J by 5 bases, leaving 16 bases between them. The source is a female donor with multiple sclerosis, enrolled in a pregnancy study. The genes are TRBV4-1 and TRBJ1-4, with D possibly matching TRBD1 (5 bases). The specimen was peripheral blood, collected before pregnancy. The CDR3 is CASSQFSGGANEKLFF. The DNA for the CDR3 is TGCGCCAGCAGCCAGTTTTCCGGGGGTGCAAATGAAAAACTGTTTTTT.